Described below is a single TCR beta chain sequence and its context. These data are taken from a study of shared clonotypes between healthy human individuals. This table comes from immunoSEQ multiplex PCR, and its TCRdb copy is limited to in-frame clones, with some not included. In the table there are roughly 640,000 clones, less than 98% of which are singletons. CDR1 is ENHRY and CDR2 is SYGVKD in the germline V gene. This CDR3 region has 14 residues. The germline V and J ends were trimmed by 5 bases and 1 base, with 9 bases remaining between them. The chain is built from TRBV10-3 and TRBJ1-5; tentatively, D is TRBD1 (6 bases). This receptor was identified in a woman aged 25-40 years in good health. Sequencing was done on a sample of naive CD4+ T cells sorted from blood. Subset noted: CD45RA+ positively selected. The CDR3 is CAISPGGSNQPQHF. In DNA, the CDR3 is TGTGCCATCAGTCCCGGGGGCAGCAATCAGCCCCAGCATTTT.